The 22 T cell receptor beta chains listed next were all sequenced from one sample in a study of cytomegalovirus exposure and HLA in healthy donors. PCR involved 60 Vbeta and 13 Jbeta primers. Assay: immunoSEQ multiplex PCR; the TCRdb copy retains only in-frame clones and omits some. The sample's table shows 55,000 to 70,000 clones. The specimen sequenced was PBMCs. The receptors shown here come from a female donor in good health and CMV-seropositive.

The gene calls are TRBV28 and TRBJ1-1, with a weak D call TRBD1 (6 bases). Trimming took 7 bases from V and 0 from J, leaving 15 bases between them. From germline, CDR1 is MDHEN and CDR2 SYDVKM. The CDR3 contains 15 residues. The CDR3 nucleotides are TGTGCCAGCACCCCGTCACAGGGCGTGAACACTGAAGCTTTCTTT. This translates into CASTPSQGVNTEAFF.

The chain recombines TRBV18 with TRBJ2-1; maybe TRBD1 (6 bases). Per the germline V gene, CDR1 is KGHSH and CDR2 is LQKENI. V was trimmed by 2 bases and J by 8 bases, leaving 13 bases between them. The CDR3 consists of 14 residues. CDR3 in DNA: TGTGCCAGCTCACCATCAGGGGTGGTGGATGAGCAGTTCTTC. Translated, it gives CASSPSGVVDEQFF. Full variable domain (missing parts from reference TRBV18 and TRBJ2-1): NAGVMQNPRHLVRRRGQEARLRCSPMKGHSHVYWYRQLPEEGLKFMVYLQKENIIDESGMPKERFSAEFPKEGPSILRIQQVVRGDSAAYFCASSPSGVVDEQFFGPGTRLTVL.

The chain is built from TRBV6-1 and TRBJ2-2; tentative D call: TRBD1 (6 bases). The CDR3 sequence is 14 residues long. Per the germline V gene, CDR1 is MNHNS and CDR2 is SASEGT. Deletions cut 5 bases from V and 5 bases from J, with 12 bases between. The CDR3 region has the DNA TGTGCCAGCAGTACTCGGACAGTAACCGGGGAGCTGTTTTTT. As protein: CASSTRTVTGELFF.

The chain employs TRBV27 and TRBJ2-5; 8 nucleotides agree with TRBD2. J was trimmed by 5 bases and V by 8 bases; bases with no gene match: 10. The CDR3 runs 14 residues. Germline V gene data show CDR1 as MNHEY and CDR2 as SMNVEV (reference sequence). CDR3 amino acids: CASRILAGSETQYF. CDR3 in DNA: TGTGCCAGCCGTATTTTAGCGGGAAGCGAGACCCAGTACTTC.

The gene calls are TRBV29-1 and TRBJ2-7; 7 nucleotides align to TRBD1. V shed 6 bases, J shed 5 bases, and the junction held 10 bases outside the gene matches. The CDR3 has 13 amino acids. The germline V gene has CDR1 SQVTM and CDR2 ANQGSEA. The CDR3 nucleotides read TGCAGCGTAAGGGCTCCGACAGGGAACGAGCAGTACTTC. Its protein is CSVRAPTGNEQYF.

The J gene is TRBJ2-7, the V gene TRBV6-6; the match to TRBD1 covers 9 bases. This CDR3 spans 15 amino acids. Losses at the gene ends were 4 bases for V and 4 bases for J; bases not matched to a gene: 8. Germline V gene data show CDR1 as MNHNY and CDR2 as SVGAGI (reference sequence). The CDR3 nucleotides are TGTGCCAGCAGTTCCTTCCCGGGACAGGGTTACGAGCAGTACTTC. Translated, it gives CASSSFPGQGYEQYF.

The chain uses TRBV30 and TRBJ1-6; D not certain. The germline V and J ends were trimmed by 3 bases and 8 bases, with 8 bases remaining between them. Per germline, CDR1 GTSNPN and CDR2 SVGIG (reference sequence). CDR3 length: 12 residues. CDR3 nucleotide sequence: TGTGCCTGGAGCCCCCGAGATTCACCCCTCCACTTT. It specifies CAWSPRDSPLHF.

The chain recombines TRBV7-6 with TRBJ2-5; D unresolved. From germline, CDR1 is SGHVS and CDR2 FNYEAQ. The V and J ends lost 4 bases and 3 bases respectively, with 9 bases between them. The length of the CDR3 is 13 residues. The CDR3 is CASSSRLKETQYF. The CDR3 DNA reads TGTGCCAGCAGCTCCCGACTGAAAGAGACCCAGTACTTC.

The V gene is TRBV4-3, the J gene TRBJ2-1, with a possible D match to TRBD2 (6 bases). The CDR3 has 15 amino acids. Germline V lookup: CDR1 LGHNA, CDR2 YSLEER. Trimming cost V 1 base and J 5 bases, with 12 bases left between them. CDR3 region: CASSQVASADNEQFF. CDR3 nucleotide sequence: TGCGCCAGCAGCCAAGTTGCTAGCGCCGACAATGAGCAGTTCTTC.

The V call is TRBV4-3, the J call TRBJ2-1; a weak D match, TRBD2 (5 bases). Germline V CDR1 and CDR2: LGHNA, YSLEER. CDR3 length equals 17 residues. The ends were cut back, 1 base at V and 8 bases at J, with 21 bases in the middle. Written as DNA, the CDR3 is TGCGCCAGCAGCCAAGTGGGCCCGTCCCGAGCGGTGGATGAGCAGTTCTTC. This translates into CASSQVGPSRAVDEQFF.

The gene calls are TRBV5-5 and TRBJ1-1; no clear D. The CDR3 sequence is 13 residues long. From germline, CDR1 is SGHKS and CDR2 YYEKEE (reference sequence). The ends were cut back, 4 bases at V and 5 bases at J, with 12 bases in the middle. The CDR3 DNA sequence: TGTGCCAGCAGCCCCTACGGGGAAACTGAAGCTTTCTTT. The encoded protein is CASSPYGETEAFF.

The chain carries TRBV7-2 and TRBJ1-6; D may be TRBD1 (5 bases). Trimming left V 1 base short and J 7 bases short, with 11 bases between. CDR3 length: 15 amino acids. In germline, CDR1 is SGHTA, CDR2 FQGNSA. Here the CDR3 reads CASSLGQGANSPLHF. Written as DNA, the CDR3 is TGTGCCAGCAGCTTAGGGCAGGGCGCCAATTCACCCCTCCACTTT. The full variable domain, completed using reference TRBV7-2 and TRBJ1-6, is GAGVSQSPSNKVTEKGKDVELRCDPISGHTALYWYRQSLGQGLEFLIYFQGNSAPDKSGLPSDRFSAERTGGSVSTLTIQRTQQEDSAVYLCASSLGQGANSPLHFGNGTRLTVT.

J is TRBJ1-3 and V is TRBV30, with D unclear. Trimming cost V 3 bases and J 8 bases, with 8 bases left between them. Germline V gene lookup returns CDR1 GTSNPN and CDR2 SVGIG (reference sequence). CDR3 length: 11 amino acids. The CDR3 region has the DNA TGTGCCTGGAGGGGCGGGGACACCATATATTTT. Its protein product is CAWRGGDTIYF. The full variable domain, rest sourced from reference TRBV30 and TRBJ1-3, is SQTIHQWPATLVQPVGSPLSLECTVEGTSNPNLYWYRQAAGRGLQLLFYSVGIGQISSEVPQNLSASRPQDRQFILSSKKLLLSDSGFYLCAWRGGDTIYFGEGSWLTVV.

The genes are TRBV30 and TRBJ2-7, with 8 bases that match TRBD1. The CDR3 totals 14 residues. Germline values: CDR1 GTSNPN, CDR2 SVGIG (reference sequence). Losses at the gene ends were 3 bases for V and 4 bases for J; bases not matched to a gene: 8. The CDR3 DNA reads TGTGCCTGGAGACCCCTGGACAGGGATTACGAGCAGTACTTC. As protein: CAWRPLDRDYEQYF.

This chain links TRBV19 with TRBJ1-5; D gene ambiguous. V lost 6 bases, J lost 1 base, and 16 bases lay in between. The CDR3 is 16 amino acids. CDR1 is LNHDA, CDR2 SQIVND, per germline (reference sequence). The CDR3 loop reads CASSPVTASSNQPQHF. The CDR3 nucleotides read TGTGCCAGTAGCCCGGTCACCGCTTCCAGCAATCAGCCCCAGCATTTT.

V usage is TRBV14 and J usage is TRBJ1-2; a possible D gene is TRBD1 (6 bases). Germline V gene data show CDR1 as SGHDN and CDR2 as FVKESK. Trimming removed 0 bases from V and 4 bases from J, with 9 bases in between. This CDR3 has 14 residues. DNA for the CDR3: TGTGCCAGCAGCCAAGATCTCAGGGGCTATGGCTACACCTTC. It is translated as CASSQDLRGYGYTF.

On this clone: The junction departs from the called germline gene at one end, perhaps through a read error. The rearrangement links TRBV30 to TRBJ1-1; possibly TRBD1 for D (6 bases). The CDR3 is 12 residues long. The germline V gene has CDR1 GTSNPN and CDR2 SVGIG (reference sequence). The CDR3 protein is CAWGQYGTEDFF. For the CDR3, the DNA is TGTGCCTGGGGACAGTACGGTACTGAAGATTTCTTT.

The V gene is TRBV5-4, the J gene TRBJ1-6; D call uncertain. This CDR3 is 13 amino acids long. From germline, CDR1 is SGHNT and CDR2 YYREEE (reference sequence). Trimming stripped 4 bases from V and 7 bases from J, with 9 bases between. CDR3 in DNA: TGTGCCAGCAGCCCAGCCAGGAATTCACCCCTCCACTTT. Protein: CASSPARNSPLHF.

CDR3 loop: CASSELGRVGNTEAFF. The CDR3 DNA is TGTGCCAGCAGTGAATTGGGGAGGGTAGGGAACACTGAAGCTTTCTTT. The chain carries TRBV6-1 and TRBJ1-1; D not resolved. Germline CDR1 MNHNS, CDR2 SASEGT. The V gene lost 2 bases and the J gene lost 1 base, with 14 bases spanning the gap. CDR3 length: 16 amino acids.

The chain links TRBV5-4 to TRBJ2-7; TRBD1 aligns across 8 bases. Germline V CDR1 and CDR2: SGHNT, YYREEE (reference sequence). The length of the CDR3 is 15 residues. J gave up 3 bases and V 2 bases, and 7 bases lay outside the gene matches. The CDR3 spells CASSFPGQAHYEQYF. In DNA form, the CDR3 reads TGTGCCAGCAGCTTTCCGGGACAGGCTCACTACGAGCAGTACTTC. The whole variable domain, remainder taken from reference TRBV5-4 and TRBJ2-7, is ETGVTQSPTHLIKTRGQQVTLRCSSQSGHNTVSWYQQALGQGPQFIFQYYREEENGRGNFPPRFSGLQFPNYSSELNVNALELDDSALYLCASSFPGQAHYEQYFGPGTRLTVT.

The rearrangement links TRBV30 to TRBJ1-1; 8 positions agree with TRBD1. The length of the CDR3 is 15 residues. Germline values: CDR1 GTSNPN, CDR2 SVGIG (reference sequence). The V gene end was trimmed by 0 bases and the J gene end by 4 bases; junction bases not matched to a gene: 7. CDR3 in DNA: TGTGCCTGGAGTGTCCGGAGAACAGGGGGCACTGAAGCTTTCTTT. It is translated as CAWSVRRTGGTEAFF.

The rearrangement links TRBV11-2 to TRBJ2-6; D gene unclear. The germline gives CDR1 SGHAT, CDR2 FQNNGV. V lost 4 bases and J 0 bases, leaving 7 bases between the germline ends. The CDR3 has 15 residues. CDR3 coding DNA: TGTGCCAGCAGCTGGAGCTACTCTGGGGCCAACGTCCTGACTTTC. It specifies CASSWSYSGANVLTF.